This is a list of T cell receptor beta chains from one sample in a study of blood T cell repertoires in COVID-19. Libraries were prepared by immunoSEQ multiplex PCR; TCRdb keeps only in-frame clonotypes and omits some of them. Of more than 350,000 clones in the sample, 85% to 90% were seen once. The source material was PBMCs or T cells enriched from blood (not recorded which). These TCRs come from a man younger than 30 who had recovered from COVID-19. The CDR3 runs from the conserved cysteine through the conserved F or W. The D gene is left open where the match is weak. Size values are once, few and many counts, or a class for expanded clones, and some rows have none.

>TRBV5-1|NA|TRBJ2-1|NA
TGCGCCAGCAGCTTGCGGGGTCCCAGCTCCTACAATGAGCAGTTCTTC
CASSLRGPSSYNEQFF
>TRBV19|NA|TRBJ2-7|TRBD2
TGTGCCAGTAGTATCTCTGGACTAGCGGGAACCTACGAGCAGTACTTC
CASSISGLAGTYEQYF
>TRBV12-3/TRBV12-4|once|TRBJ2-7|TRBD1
TGTGCCAGCAGATCGACAGGGGGCGACGAGCAGTACTTC
CASRSTGGDEQYF
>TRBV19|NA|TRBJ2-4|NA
TGTGCCAGTAGCCTTTTTGGGGGCCGCGGAGCCAAAAACATTCAGTACTTC
CASSLFGGRGAKNIQYF
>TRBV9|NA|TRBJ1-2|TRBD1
TGTGCCAGCAAAACCGGGACAGGGGAGGACTATGGCTACACCTTC
CASKTGTGEDYGYTF
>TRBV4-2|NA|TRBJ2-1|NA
TGTGCCAGCAGCCAAGATCAGGGGGGTTGGGGCTCCTACAATGAGCAGTTCTTC
CASSQDQGGWGSYNEQFF
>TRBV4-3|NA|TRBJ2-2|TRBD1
TGCGCCAGCAGCCAAGGTCGGGGGACAGGGAGGACCGGGGAGCTGTTTTTT
CASSQGRGTGRTGELFF
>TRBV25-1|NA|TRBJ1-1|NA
TGTGCCAGCAGTCTATCGTTGAACACTGAAGCTTTCTTT
CASSLSLNTEAFF
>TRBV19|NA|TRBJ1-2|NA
TGTGCCAGTAGTATAAATCGGGGAAACTATGGCTACACCTTC
CASSINRGNYGYTF
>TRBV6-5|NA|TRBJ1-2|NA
TGTGCCAGCAGTTACAGTGTATGGGAGAGCTATGGCTACACCTTC
CASSYSVWESYGYTF
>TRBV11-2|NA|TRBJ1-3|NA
TGTGCCAGCAGCTTAAGTCGGAGCTCTGGAAACACCATATATTTT
CASSLSRSSGNTIYF
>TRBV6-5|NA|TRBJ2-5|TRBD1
TGTGCCAGCAGTTACTCTTTGGACAGGCAAGAGACCCAGTACTTC
CASSYSLDRQETQYF
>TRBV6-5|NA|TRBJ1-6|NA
TGTGCCAGCAGTCCCGCAGGGGCAGATTCACCCCTCCACTTT
CASSPAGADSPLHF
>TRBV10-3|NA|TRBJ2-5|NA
TGTGCCATCAGTGAGTCAGGAGAGACCCAAGAGACCCAGTACTTC
CAISESGETQETQYF
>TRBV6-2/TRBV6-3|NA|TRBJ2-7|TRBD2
TGTGCCAGCAGTTGGGCGGGACTAGCGGGATATGAGCAGTACTTC
CASSWAGLAGYEQYF
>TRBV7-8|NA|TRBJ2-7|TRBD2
TGTGCCAGCAGCTTATCCTACTCTAGGGCTAGCGGGAGGGCCGGGAAGTACTTC
CASSLSYSRASGRAGKYF
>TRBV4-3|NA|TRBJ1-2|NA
TGCGCCAGCAGCCAAGGTTCGGGATGGGCCTATGGCTACACCTTC
CASSQGSGWAYGYTF
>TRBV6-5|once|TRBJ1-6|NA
TGTGCCACCCAGTTAAGCTCCTATAATTCACCCCTCCACTTT
CATQLSSYNSPLHF
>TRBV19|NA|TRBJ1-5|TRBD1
TGTGCCAGTAAGGAGGGACAGGGCCTTCAGCCCCAGCATTTT
CASKEGQGLQPQHF
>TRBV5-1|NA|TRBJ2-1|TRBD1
TGCGCCAGCAGAGCTACAGGGGGTTTATCCTACAATGAGCAGTTCTTC
CASRATGGLSYNEQFF
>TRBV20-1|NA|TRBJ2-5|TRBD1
TGCAGTGCTAGTGAGGGGACAGGGGGACAAGAGACCCAGTACTTC
CSASEGTGGQETQYF
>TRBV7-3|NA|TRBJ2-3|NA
TGTGCCAGCAGCCTCGCGGGGATTAGCACAGATACGCAGTATTTT
CASSLAGISTDTQYF
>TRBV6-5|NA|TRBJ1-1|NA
TGTGCCAGCAGCCCCTCCGGGAAGAACACTGAAGCTTTCTTT
CASSPSGKNTEAFF
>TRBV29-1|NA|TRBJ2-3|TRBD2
TGCAGCGTTGAACGGGGGGTGGGACTAGCAGATACGCAGTATTTT
CSVERGVGLADTQYF
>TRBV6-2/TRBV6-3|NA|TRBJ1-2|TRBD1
TGTGCCAGCAGTCCGAACCCGGGACAGGGGAACGGTGGAGAGTATGGCTACACCTTC
CASSPNPGQGNGGEYGYTF
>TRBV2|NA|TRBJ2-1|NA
TGTGCCAGCAGTGGGCCGGGAATCACCTACAATGAGCAGTTCTTC
CASSGPGITYNEQFF
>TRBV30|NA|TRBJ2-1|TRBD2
TGTGCCTGGATCTCTCGGCTAGCGGGAGGCCTCCGAGGGAAGCAGCAGTTCTTC
CAWISRLAGGLRGKQQFF
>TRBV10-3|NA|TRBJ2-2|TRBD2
TGTGCCATCACCCGGACTAGCGGGAGCGGTACCGGGGAGCTGTTTTTT
CAITRTSGSGTGELFF
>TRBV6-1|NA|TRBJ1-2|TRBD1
TGTGCCAGCAGTGAAGCGGGACAGGGGGCGGGCTACACCTTC
CASSEAGQGAGYTF
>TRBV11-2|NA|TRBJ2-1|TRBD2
TGTGCCAGCAGCGCGATGAGGTTAGCGGGGAATAATGAGCAGTTCTTC
CASSAMRLAGNNEQFF
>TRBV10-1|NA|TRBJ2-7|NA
TGCGCCAGCAGTGAGGGGAGGAGACAGACTCCCTACTACGAGCAGTACTTC
CASSEGRRQTPYYEQYF
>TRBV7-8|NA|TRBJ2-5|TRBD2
TGTGCCAGCAGCTCAGCCGGGCCGCTACTAGCGGGGGTTCTCGAGACCCAGTACTTC
CASSSAGPLLAGVLETQYF
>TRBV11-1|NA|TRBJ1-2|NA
TGTGCCAGCAGCTTAGCAGGACTTAACTATGGCTACACCTTC
CASSLAGLNYGYTF
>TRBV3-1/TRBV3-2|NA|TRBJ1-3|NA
TGTGCCAGCAGCCGCAACCCCGGCACCATATATTTT
CASSRNPGTIYF
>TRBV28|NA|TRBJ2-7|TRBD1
TGTGCCAGCAGTTCCGCAGGGGGCAATTACGAGCAGTACTTC
CASSSAGGNYEQYF
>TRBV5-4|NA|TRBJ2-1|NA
TGTGCCAGCAGCTTGATTGGGGGCAGGTCCTACAATGAGCAGTTCTTC
CASSLIGGRSYNEQFF
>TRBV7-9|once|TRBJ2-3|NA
TGTGCCATGGGCGGCACAGATACGCAGTATTTT
CAMGGTDTQYF
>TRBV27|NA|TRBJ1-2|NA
TGTGCCAGCAGCTACGCCAGAACAGGGCTTCGCGGTGGCTACACCTTC
CASSYARTGLRGGYTF
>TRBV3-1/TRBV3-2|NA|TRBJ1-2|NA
TGTGCCAGCAGCCAAGATATATCCGCGAGCTATGGCTACACCTTC
CASSQDISASYGYTF
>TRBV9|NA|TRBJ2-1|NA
TGTGCCAGCAGCGTATATGTTAGCGTGCACTCCTACAATGAGCAGTTCTTC
CASSVYVSVHSYNEQFF
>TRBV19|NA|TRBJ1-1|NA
TGTGCCAGTAGTATACCAGCCGGGGCTGAAGCTTTCTTT
CASSIPAGAEAFF
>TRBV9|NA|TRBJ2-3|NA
TGTGCCAGCAGCGGGATGACAGGCACAGATACGCAGTATTTT
CASSGMTGTDTQYF
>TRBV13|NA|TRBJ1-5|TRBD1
TGTGCCAGCAGCTTAGGCCAGGGACAGTTAAATCAGCCCCAGCATTTT
CASSLGQGQLNQPQHF